This entry lists 27 T cell receptor beta chains sequenced from one sample in a study of T cells in Graves' hyperthyroidism and ophthalmopathy. From RNA transcripts, TCR beta CDR3 regions were amplified. The study used the HTBI primer set for a first-round RT-PCR of the TCR CDR3. TCRdb itself ran the multiplex PCR reads through MiXCR, one entry per CDR3 protein. Altogether some 490,000 distinct CDR3 sequences are present, approximately 23% being singletons, with the ten largest covering about 53%. The material sequenced was blood. These receptors originate from a woman aged 70 to 79 with Graves' ophthalmopathy.

V usage is TRBV3-1 and J usage is TRBJ2-7; 14 bases are shared with TRBD2. The CDR3 extends over 16 amino acids. V shed 3 bases, J shed 6 bases, and the junction held 7 bases outside the gene matches. Per the germline V gene, CDR1 is LGHDT and CDR2 is YNNKEL (reference sequence). DNA for the CDR3: TGTGCCAGCAGCCAGACGGGACTAGCGGGAGTCGGCGAGCAGTACTTC. As protein: CASSQTGLAGVGEQYF.

The table lists this clonotype with many counts. This chain links TRBV12-3 or TRBV12-4 with TRBJ1-2; D is undetermined. V gave up 6 bases and J gave up 2 bases, with 16 bases separating them. CDR3 size: 15 residues. DNA for the CDR3: TGTGCCAGCAGCCCCATACCGGCACCGAACTATGGCTACACCTTC. This gives the protein CASSPIPAPNYGYTF.

The rearrangement links TRBV6-5 to TRBJ1-1; TRBD1 might be the D (6 bases). V was pared by 2 bases and J by 1 base, with 8 bases between. This CDR3 is 14 amino acids long. CDR1 MNHEY and CDR2 SVGAGI come from the germline V gene. The CDR3: CASSYRGGNTEAFF. CDR3 sequence (DNA): TGTGCCAGCAGTTACAGGGGGGGGAACACTGAAGCTTTCTTT.

The chain recombines TRBV5-1 with TRBJ2-7, with no clear D. Germline V gives CDR1 SGHRS, CDR2 YFSETQ. Trimming left V 0 bases short and J 5 bases short, with 12 bases between. The CDR3 runs to 14 residues. The CDR3 loop is CASSLARGRDEQYF. CDR3 DNA sequence: TGCGCCAGCAGCTTGGCCCGAGGTCGGGACGAGCAGTACTTC.

This clonotype was observed many times. The chain has TRBV2 and TRBJ2-5; TRBD2 is a possible D gene (5 bases). V gave up 7 bases and J gave up 1 base, with 10 bases separating them. CDR1 SNHLY and CDR2 FYNNEI come from the germline V gene. There are 13 residues in the CDR3. In DNA form, the CDR3 reads TGTGCCAGCAATCTAGCTACCCAAGAGACCCAGTACTTC. The encoded protein is CASNLATQETQYF.

This clonotype was counted a few times. The genes are TRBV3-1 and TRBJ1-2; no clear D gene. Germline V gene data show CDR1 as LGHDT and CDR2 as YNNKEL (reference sequence). The CDR3 is 12 amino acids. V was clipped by 1 base and J by 7 bases, with 7 bases between them. The CDR3 nucleotides are TGTGCCAGCAGCCAAGGAACCGCTGGCTACACCTTC. It specifies CASSQGTAGYTF.

This clonotype was seen more than once but under ten times. As DNA, the CDR3 is TGTGCCAGCAGCTTAGTCGGGGGGGGGACAGCCTACGAGCAGTACTTC. Translated: CASSLVGGGTAYEQYF. V usage is TRBV7-2 and J usage is TRBJ2-7, with D possibly TRBD2 on 8 matching bases. This CDR3 spans 16 amino acids. V was clipped by 1 base and J by 2 bases, with 15 bases between them. Per the germline V gene, CDR1 is SGHTA and CDR2 is FQGNSA.

This clonotype was seen only a few times. The CDR3 sequence: CASSLKGLVGEQFF. The CDR3 region has the DNA TGTGCCAGCAGCTTAAAGGGACTGGTGGGCGAGCAGTTCTTC. This sequence joins TRBV7-2 and TRBJ2-1, with a weak D call TRBD2 (6 bases). This CDR3 has 14 residues. The germline gives CDR1 SGHTA, CDR2 FQGNSA. V gave up 2 bases and J gave up 10 bases, with 15 bases separating them.

The chain uses TRBV5-1 and TRBJ2-5; no clear D. Germline V gene lookup returns CDR1 SGHRS and CDR2 YFSETQ. This CDR3 is 13 amino acids long. Trimming shortened V by 1 base and J by 5 bases, and 9 bases separated the two germline ends. The CDR3 region is CASSLHQSETQYF. CDR3 nucleotide sequence: TGCGCCAGCAGCTTGCATCAGTCGGAGACCCAGTACTTC. Looking up the rest from reference TRBV5-1 and TRBJ2-5 gives the full variable domain: KAGVTQTPRYLIKTRGQQVTLSCSPISGHRSVSWYQQTPGQGLQFLFEYFSETQRNKGNFPGRFSGRQFSNSRSEMNVSTLELGDSALYLCASSLHQSETQYFGPGTRLLVL.

This clonotype came up a few times. The chain uses TRBV12-3 or TRBV12-4 and TRBJ2-3, with D possibly TRBD2 on 7 matching bases. V lost 6 bases, J lost 0 bases, and 22 bases lay in between. This CDR3 comprises 18 residues. Here the CDR3 DNA reads TGTGCCAGCAGAGTGGAGGGGGGGTCTATTACTAGCACAGATACGCAGTATTTT. It yields the protein CASRVEGGSITSTDTQYF.

This clonotype is a singleton in its sample. This chain joins TRBV9 and TRBJ1-6, with D possibly being TRBD1 (6 bases). The length of the CDR3 is 13 residues. V was clipped by 2 bases and J by 8 bases, with 8 bases between them. The germline CDR1 and CDR2 sequences are SGDLS and YYNGEE. The CDR3 DNA reads as TGTGCCAGCAGCGTCAACAGGGATTCACCCCTCCACTTT. It encodes CASSVNRDSPLHF.

This clonotype was counted between two and nine times. The V and J genes are TRBV20-1 and TRBJ2-3; TRBD1 might be the D (6 bases). V was pared by 0 bases and J by 0 bases, with 10 bases between. CDR1 is DFQATT and CDR2 is SNEGSKA in the germline V gene (reference sequence). The CDR3 is made up of 15 amino acids. The CDR3 loop is CSAREGGTSTDTQYF. In DNA form, the CDR3 reads TGCAGTGCTAGAGAAGGGGGAACAAGCACAGATACGCAGTATTTT.

The CDR3 loop is CASSNGGELFF. In DNA form, the CDR3 reads TGTGCCAGCAGCAATGGGGGGGAGCTGTTTTTT. The chain is built from TRBV27 and TRBJ2-2; D unresolved. In germline, CDR1 is MNHEY, CDR2 SMNVEV (reference sequence). CDR3 length equals 11 residues. V was shortened by 6 bases and J by 8 bases, with 7 bases between the two germline ends.

The chain has TRBV19 and TRBJ2-7; D is ambiguous. Germline CDR1 and CDR2: LNHDA and SQIVND (reference sequence). The CDR3 extends over 15 amino acids. Trimming stripped 1 base from V and 0 bases from J, with 10 bases between. The CDR3 protein is CASSIGLGTSYEQYF. CDR3 sequence (DNA): TGTGCCAGTAGTATAGGTCTCGGAACCTCCTACGAGCAGTACTTC.

This clonotype has at least ten counts. The chain has TRBV7-8 and TRBJ1-4, with D maybe TRBD1 (5 bases). V was cut by 3 bases and J by 8 bases, with 10 bases left in between. The germline CDR1 and CDR2 sequences are SGHVS and FQNEAQ. The CDR3 runs 13 residues. The CDR3 coding sequence is TGTGCCAGCAGCTTCGGGGGGAGAGAAAAACTGTTTTTT. It codes for CASSFGGREKLFF.

The V and J genes are TRBV28 and TRBJ1-5, with 12 bases lining up with TRBD1. The V and J ends lost 4 bases and 6 bases, in that order; junction bases with no gene match: 10. This CDR3 spans 17 amino acids. Germline CDR1 and CDR2: MDHEN and SYDVKM. This CDR3 is CASSSGTGGFFGQPQHF. For the CDR3, the DNA is TGTGCCAGCAGTTCCGGGACAGGGGGCTTCTTCGGTCAGCCCCAGCATTTT.

This chain joins TRBV19 and TRBJ1-1, with 7 bases identical to TRBD1. Germline values: CDR1 LNHDA, CDR2 SQIVND (reference sequence). V trimming: 3 bases; J trimming: 0 bases; junction bases outside the gene matches: 4. The CDR3 spans 15 residues. The chain's CDR3 is CASSIRTGMNTEAFF. Here the CDR3 DNA reads TGTGCCAGTAGTATCCGGACAGGCATGAACACTGAAGCTTTCTTT.

This clonotype showed up many times. The V gene is TRBV12-3 or TRBV12-4, the J gene TRBJ2-1; D is unresolved. The CDR3 spans 13 residues. V was pared by 2 bases and J by 4 bases, with 6 bases between. The CDR3 protein is CASSLMGYNEQFF. The CDR3 coding sequence is TGTGCCAGCAGTTTAATGGGGTACAATGAGCAGTTCTTC.

This clonotype came up a few times. This chain uses TRBV6-2 or TRBV6-3 with TRBJ2-3; D not certain. Trimming left V 6 bases short and J 1 base short, with 17 bases between. The CDR3 extends over 16 amino acids. Germline-derived CDR1 and CDR2 are MNHEY and SVGEGT. CDR3 sequence reads: CASRQERRFRTDTQYF. For the CDR3, the DNA is TGTGCCAGCAGGCAAGAGAGACGTTTTCGCACAGATACGCAGTATTTT.

The chain joins TRBV3-1 to TRBJ2-3, with a tentative D call TRBD1 (6 bases). The CDR3 is made up of 14 amino acids. Trimming pared 4 bases from V and 4 bases from J, leaving 12 bases between. Germline V gene lookup returns CDR1 LGHDT and CDR2 YNNKEL (reference sequence). CDR3 amino acids: CASSPDSASDTQYF. The CDR3 region has the DNA TGTGCCAGCAGCCCGGACAGCGCGTCAGATACGCAGTATTTT.

The V gene is TRBV5-1, the J gene TRBJ1-1; weak D call: TRBD1 (5 bases). Per germline, CDR1 SGHRS and CDR2 YFSETQ. Deletions cut 0 bases from V and 7 bases from J, with 13 bases between. The CDR3 is 14 amino acids. CDR3 nucleotide sequence: TGCGCCAGCAGCTTGGGTGGGGGTACCCTTGAAGCTTTCTTT. Amino acid sequence: CASSLGGGTLEAFF.

This clonotype was counted at least ten times. The chain has TRBV12-3 or TRBV12-4 and TRBJ1-1, with unresolved D. Trimming shortened V by 2 bases and J by 0 bases, and 4 bases separated the two germline ends. CDR3 length: 13 residues. The CDR3, as DNA: TGTGCCAGCAGTTTACGGGTGAACACTGAAGCTTTCTTT. It is translated as CASSLRVNTEAFF.

This clonotype has more than one count but fewer than ten. The gene calls are TRBV10-3 and TRBJ2-1; 9 bases align to TRBD1. This CDR3 is 15 amino acids long. In germline, CDR1 is ENHRY, CDR2 SYGVKD. Unmatched junction bases numbered 8, after V lost 2 bases and J lost 9 bases. The chain's CDR3 is CAISERRDREAEQFF. DNA for the CDR3: TGTGCCATCAGTGAGCGACGGGACAGGGAGGCTGAGCAGTTCTTC.

This clonotype was seen many times. A junction boundary mismatches the germline segment, possibly from a read error. The CDR3 spells CASSLVGGAINGKLFF. CDR3 DNA: TGTGCCAGCAGTTTAGTAGGGGGCGCAATTAATGGAAAACTGTTTTTT. The rearrangement uses TRBV28 and TRBJ1-4; TRBD1 aligns across 7 bases. The CDR3 runs 16 residues. Germline V lookup: CDR1 MDHEN, CDR2 SYDVKM.

This clonotype came up many times. This rearrangement joins TRBV28 to TRBJ2-7, with 8 nucleotides matching TRBD2. The ends lost 4 bases at V and 3 bases at J; junction bases unmatched: 5. The CDR3 covers 14 residues. Germline CDR1 MDHEN, CDR2 SYDVKM. The CDR3, as DNA: TGTGCCAGCAGTTCCGGGGGGGGTTACTACGAGCAGTACTTC. Protein product: CASSSGGGYYEQYF.

The chain has TRBV3-1 and TRBJ1-1; D is uncertain. This CDR3 is 14 amino acids long. Trimming removed 2 bases at V and 0 bases at J, with 7 bases between. The germline V gene encodes CDR1 LGHDT and CDR2 YNNKEL (reference sequence). CDR3 region: CASSQPGMNTEAFF. In DNA, the CDR3 is TGTGCCAGCAGCCAACCGGGGATGAACACTGAAGCTTTCTTT.

This clonotype turned up a few times. The V and J genes are TRBV7-9 and TRBJ2-7; 9 nucleotides line up with TRBD2. Germline V gene sequence: CDR1 SEHNR, CDR2 FQNEAQ (reference sequence). This CDR3 has 15 residues. The V and J ends lost 2 bases and 2 bases, in that order; junction bases with no gene match: 4. The CDR3 sequence is CASSLLAGLPYEQYF. CDR3 DNA: TGTGCCAGCAGCTTACTAGCGGGACTTCCCTACGAGCAGTACTTC.